This TCR beta chain is from a study of identical twins (dated by TCRdb to about 2016). Turning to the overall study: To test whether fetal clonotypes persist, this study deep-sequenced TCR alpha and beta repertoires from monozygotic twins, from unrelated adults of various ages, and from cord blood. Replicate twin experiments were performed at different times using different library preparation protocols to rule out contamination.

All donors were healthy Caucasians. The twin cohort consisted of three pairs of female monozygotic twins, all aged roughly 18 to 30 years. Miltenyi CD45RO+ enrichment and human naive T-cell isolation kits were used to isolate memory (CD45RO+) and naive T cells from PBMC. The CDR3 has 14 amino acids, counting the end cysteine and phenylalanine. Only CDR3 DNA remains: 42 bases, in frame from the first base. Germline trimming amounts to 5 bases on V and 6 bases on J, with 10 as the count of junction bases outside the gene matches. Looking up the germline V gene yields CDR1 MDHEN and CDR2 SYDVKM. Concerning this clonotype: What antigen it recognizes has not been identified. No clone much larger than this one lies a single base away; base qualities are absent.

The library came from 5' RACE. The run used an Illumina HiSeq 2000. A universal primer binding site was added through template switching, and the final cDNA carried a unique molecular identifier so that TCR cDNA molecules could be counted accurately. First-strand cDNA for TCR alpha and beta chains was synthesized from specific primers in the conserved constant-segment region. Each cDNA library was double barcoded, with a SMART-Mk sample barcode plus Illumina barcodes, to control for contamination. TruSeq adapter sequences along with Illumina sample barcodes were introduced in two successive PCR steps. TCR alpha and beta cDNA libraries were sequenced on the Illumina HiSeq platform with custom primers. From the authors' description of their analysis: MiGEC processed the raw reads to extract unique molecular identifiers, while MiXCR was used to determine the CDR3 positions. For each individual, recombination models were inferred using an EM algorithm with the repgenHMM and IGoR tools. Shared clonotypes were analyzed with the tcR package in R, and sharing was normalized by the product of cloneset sizes. Out-of-frame nonproductive sequences were analyzed to study raw recombination free of thymic and clonal selection effects. Through fastp at Q25 and MiXCR, TCRdb rebuilt clones from the public reads, retaining in-frame beta chains. Entries that share a CDR3 protein sequence are merged under the most common genes and DNA. Clone size and V and J calls follow TCRdb, not the original study. The sample data list about 240,000 distinct CDR3 sequences, and 10% to 15% of these were observed just once. Of the sample, around 4% is held by the ten largest clones.

The research as a whole found: Compared with coincidental sharing between unrelated individuals, out-of-frame TCR alpha sequences shared between twins showed an excess of sequences with low generation probability. Because the same donors could not be followed over many years, the conclusions relied on cross-sectional statistical analysis. Excess twin sharing in beta out-of-frame sequences was weaker because fewer shared sequences lowered the signal-to-noise ratio. Out-of-frame TCR alpha sharing in monozygotic twins was systematically underestimated by recombination models, whereas sharing between unrelated individuals was in agreement with the recombination models. Zero-insertion analyses could be partly confounded by invariant T cells such as MAIT and iNKT, though diverse VJ usage argued against such confounding for most clonotypes. Fewer insertions were carried by abundant cord blood beta clonotypes, a similar but weaker trend appeared in young adult naive repertoires, and no such trend appeared in memory repertoires.

These data were likewise used in another study, on yellow fever vaccine responses in identical twins. From that second study: The T cell response to vaccination in identical twins was reported by the authors to appear partly convergent and partly personalized. In identical twins, the study followed T cell clones that responded to the vaccine with precision.

The chain employs TRBV28 and TRBJ2-7, with TRBD1 matching 7 junction bases. The TCR originated in a woman aged 18-35 years in good health. The sample consisted of memory (CD45RO+) T cells sorted from blood. The cell subset or site label, as the study defines it: CD45RO+ enriched T cells. In nucleotides, the sequence is TGTGCCAGCAGTCGACAGGGATCGGTGGGCGAGCAGTACTTC. It codes for CASSRQGSVGEQYF.